The source of this T cell receptor (beta chain) is a study of blood T cell repertoires in COVID-19. Study details: The study drew acute and convalescent COVID-19 samples from the United States, Italy and Spain. Sample material is recorded as cDNA or gDNA derived from T cells, B-cell-depleted T cells, or PBMCs.

V lost 2 bases, J lost 6 bases, and 16 bases lay in between. Germline V gene sequence: CDR1 SGHTA, CDR2 FQGNSA. CDR3 size: 15 residues. This clone was counted between two and nine times. How the authors handled the data: Amplification of reference gene primers provided the estimated nucleated cell counts. TCRdb's copy holds only in-frame clones and misses some; the assay was immunoSEQ multiplex PCR. V and J calls and clone size are those listed in that table; D and trimming were worked out from the DNA. The sample has about 75,000 clones; roughly 88% are singletons. The sequenced material came from peripheral blood. The clonotype comes from a woman between 50 and 59 years old with acute or convalescent COVID-19. The chain is built from TRBV7-2 and TRBJ2-5; tentatively, D is TRBD1 (6 bases). CDR3 sequence: CASSLRVGHAQTQYF. For the CDR3, the DNA is TGTGCCAGCAGCTTAAGGGTGGGACACGCCCAGACCCAGTACTTC.